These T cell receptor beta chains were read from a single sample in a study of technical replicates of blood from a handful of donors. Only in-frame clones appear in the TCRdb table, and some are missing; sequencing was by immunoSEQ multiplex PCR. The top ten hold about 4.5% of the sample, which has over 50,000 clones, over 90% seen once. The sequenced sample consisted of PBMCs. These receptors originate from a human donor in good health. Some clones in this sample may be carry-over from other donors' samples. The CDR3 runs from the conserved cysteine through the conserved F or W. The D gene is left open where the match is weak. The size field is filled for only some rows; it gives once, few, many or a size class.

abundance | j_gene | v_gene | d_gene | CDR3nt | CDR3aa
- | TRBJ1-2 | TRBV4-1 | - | TGCGCCAGCAGCACTATCGGGGGCTACACCTTC | CASSTIGGYTF
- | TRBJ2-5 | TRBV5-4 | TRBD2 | TGTGCCAGCAGCACGACTAGCGGGAGCCAAGAGACCCAGTACTTC | CASSTTSGSQETQYF
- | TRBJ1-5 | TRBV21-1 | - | TGTGCCAGCAGCAAAAGGCCCGGGACAGAAAGATATCAGCCCCAGCATTTT | CASSKRPGTERYQPQHF
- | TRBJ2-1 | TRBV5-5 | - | TGTGCCAGCAGCTTGACTAGCTATGAGCAGTTCTTC | CASSLTSYEQFF
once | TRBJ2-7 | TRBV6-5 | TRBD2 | TGTGCCAGCAGTTCGGGGGGGAGCGAGCAGTACTTC | CASSSGGSEQYF
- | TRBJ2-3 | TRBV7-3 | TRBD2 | TGTGCCAGCAGCGCGGGGGTCATTGATACGCAGTATTTT | CASSAGVIDTQYF
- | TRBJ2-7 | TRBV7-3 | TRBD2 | TGTGCCAGCAGCTCCTTAGGCGGGGGTCCAGACGAGCAGTACTTC | CASSSLGGGPDEQYF
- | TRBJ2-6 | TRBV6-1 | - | TGTGCCAGCTTCCTTACTGGGGCCAACGTCCTGACTTTC | CASFLTGANVLTF
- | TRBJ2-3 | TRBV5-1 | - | TGCGCCAGCGGCCCGTATGATACGCAGTATTTT | CASGPYDTQYF
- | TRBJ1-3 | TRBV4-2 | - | TGTGCCAGCAGCCAAGATCCTAGCAGGACTGGAAACACCATATATTTT | CASSQDPSRTGNTIYF
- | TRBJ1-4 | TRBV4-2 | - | TGTGCCAGCAGTCATGGACAGTCTAATGAAAAACTGTTTTTT | CASSHGQSNEKLFF
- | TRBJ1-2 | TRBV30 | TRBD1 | TGTGCCTGGAGTTTTGGGACAGGGGGTAACTATGGCTACACCTTC | CAWSFGTGGNYGYTF
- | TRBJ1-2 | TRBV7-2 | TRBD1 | TGTGCCAGCAGCTTTAGTTCGGACAGGGGCAGCTATGGCTACACCTTC | CASSFSSDRGSYGYTF
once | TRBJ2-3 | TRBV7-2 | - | TGTGCCAGCAGCTTAGTGGGGGCGGTCACAGATACGCAGTATTTT | CASSLVGAVTDTQYF
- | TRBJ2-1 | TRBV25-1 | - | TGTGCCAGCAGTGAATCCCTACCAGGGGTCGATGAGCAGTTCTTC | CASSESLPGVDEQFF
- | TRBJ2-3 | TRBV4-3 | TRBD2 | TGCGCCAGCAGCCACCTTACTAGCGGAGAAACAGATACGCAGTATTTT | CASSHLTSGETDTQYF
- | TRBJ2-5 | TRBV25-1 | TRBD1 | TGTGCCAGCAGTCACCGAGGGGGCGCGGAGACCCAGTACTTC | CASSHRGGAETQYF
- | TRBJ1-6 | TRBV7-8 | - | TGTGCCAGCAGCTTACCGGTAATACTGGGGGGTAATTCACCCCTCCACTTT | CASSLPVILGGNSPLHF
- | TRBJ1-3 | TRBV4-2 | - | TGTGCCAGCAGCCAAGAGAATCGACAAGCTGGAAACACCATATATTTT | CASSQENRQAGNTIYF
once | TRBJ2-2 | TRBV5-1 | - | TGCGCCAGCAGCCCCTGGACAGAGGACACCGGGGAGCTGTTTTTT | CASSPWTEDTGELFF
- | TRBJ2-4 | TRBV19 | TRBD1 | TGTGCCAGTAGCTTACAGGGGGCTAGGGACATTCAGTACTTC | CASSLQGARDIQYF
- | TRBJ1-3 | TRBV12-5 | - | TGTGCTAGTGGTGGGGCCGGACGGCCTCCAGGAAACACCATATATTTT | CASGGAGRPPGNTIYF
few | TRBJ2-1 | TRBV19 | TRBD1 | TGTGCCAGTAGTATTACAGGGGGCGGCGATGAGCAGTTCTTC | CASSITGGGDEQFF
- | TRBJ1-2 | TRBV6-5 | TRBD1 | TGTGCCAGCAGTCCTCCGGGGACAGGATCCTATGGCTACACCTTC | CASSPPGTGSYGYTF
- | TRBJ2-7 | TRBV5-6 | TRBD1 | TGTGCCAGCAGCTACGGGACAGGGGGTCGAGGCGAGCAGTACTTC | CASSYGTGGRGEQYF
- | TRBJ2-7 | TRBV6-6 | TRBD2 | TGTGCCAGCACCCGGGGAGGGGATTACGAGCAGTACTTC | CASTRGGDYEQYF
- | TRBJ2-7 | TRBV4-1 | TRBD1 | TGCGCCAGCAGCCAAGGTGACAGGGGGCTTGGCGAGCAGTACTTC | CASSQGDRGLGEQYF
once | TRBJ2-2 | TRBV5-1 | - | TGCGCCAGCAGCTTCTCAGGGGCGTCCGCCGGGGAGCTGTTTTTT | CASSFSGASAGELFF
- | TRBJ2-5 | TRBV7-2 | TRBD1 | TGTGCCAGCAGTTCCCGGGACAGGGAAGAGACCCAGTACTTC | CASSSRDREETQYF
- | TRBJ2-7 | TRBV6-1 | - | TGTGCCAGCAGTGATGGTAGAGCAGGTCCTTACGTGGAGCAGTACTTC | CASSDGRAGPYVEQYF
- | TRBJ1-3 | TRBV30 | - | TGTGCCTGGAGTGTCCGGACAGCCTCTTACGGAAACACCATATATTTT | CAWSVRTASYGNTIYF
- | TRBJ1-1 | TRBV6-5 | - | TGTGCCAGCAGTCCGACACCGAACACTGAAGCTTTCTTT | CASSPTPNTEAFF
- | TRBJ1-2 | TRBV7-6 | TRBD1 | TGTGCCAGCAGCTTATTGACAGGGTCTAACTATGGCTACACCTTC | CASSLLTGSNYGYTF
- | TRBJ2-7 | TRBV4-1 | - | TGCGCCAGCAGCCTCTCCGTGGCATACGCCTACGAGCAGTACTTC | CASSLSVAYAYEQYF
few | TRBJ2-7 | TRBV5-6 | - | TGTGCCAGCAGCTTGTGGGGGGTCGGCTACGAGCAGTACTTC | CASSLWGVGYEQYF
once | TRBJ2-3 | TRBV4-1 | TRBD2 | TGCGCCAGCAGCCCCGGACTAGCGGGGCTTCCTGATACGCAGTATTTT | CASSPGLAGLPDTQYF
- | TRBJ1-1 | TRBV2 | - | TGTGCCAGCAGTGAGTCGGGATACGCTGAAGCTTTCTTT | CASSESGYAEAFF
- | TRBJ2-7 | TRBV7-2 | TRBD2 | TGTGCCAGCAGCTTAGTGGCGGGAGGAGGCTACGAGCAGTACTTC | CASSLVAGGGYEQYF
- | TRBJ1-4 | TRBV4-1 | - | TGCGCCAGCAGCCCCCTGGGGCATAATGAAAAACTGTTTTTT | CASSPLGHNEKLFF
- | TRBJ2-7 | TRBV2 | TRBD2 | TGTGCCAGCAGCTCCGGGACTAGCGGGGGGGTCGCCTACGAGCAGTACTTC | CASSSGTSGGVAYEQYF
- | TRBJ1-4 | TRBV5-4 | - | TGTGCCAGCAGCTTGGCACCGACATCAACTAATGAAAAACTGTTTTTT | CASSLAPTSTNEKLFF
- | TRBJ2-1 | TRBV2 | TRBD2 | TGTGCCAGCAAGATCCGGACTAGCGGGAGATCGGGCAATGAGCAGTTCTTC | CASKIRTSGRSGNEQFF
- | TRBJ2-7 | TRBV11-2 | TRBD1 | TGTGCCAGCAGCTTAGCGAGGGACAGGGGTATTTCCTACGAGCAGTACTTC | CASSLARDRGISYEQYF
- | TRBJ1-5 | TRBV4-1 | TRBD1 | TGCGCCAGCAGCCAAGGGGACAGGGGCGTTTTTGATACCAATCAGCCCCAGCATTTT | CASSQGDRGVFDTNQPQHF
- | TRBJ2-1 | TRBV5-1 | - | TGCGCCAGCAGCTTCGAGGAATCCTACAATGAGCAGTTCTTC | CASSFEESYNEQFF